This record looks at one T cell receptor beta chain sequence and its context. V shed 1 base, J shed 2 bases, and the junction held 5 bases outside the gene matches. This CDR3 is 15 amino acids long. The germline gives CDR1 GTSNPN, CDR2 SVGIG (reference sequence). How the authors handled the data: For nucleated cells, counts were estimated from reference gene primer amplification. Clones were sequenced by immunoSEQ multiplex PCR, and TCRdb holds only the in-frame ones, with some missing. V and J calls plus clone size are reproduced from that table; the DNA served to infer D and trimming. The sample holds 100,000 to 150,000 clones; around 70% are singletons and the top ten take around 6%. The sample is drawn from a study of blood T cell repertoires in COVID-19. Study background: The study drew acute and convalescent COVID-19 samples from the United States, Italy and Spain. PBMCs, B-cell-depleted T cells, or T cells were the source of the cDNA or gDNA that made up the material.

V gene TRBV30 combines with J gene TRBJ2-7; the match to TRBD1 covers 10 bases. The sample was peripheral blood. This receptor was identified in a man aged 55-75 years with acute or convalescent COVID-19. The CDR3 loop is CAWSEPGQGTYEQYF. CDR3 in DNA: TGTGCCTGGAGTGAACCGGGACAGGGGACCTACGAGCAGTACTTC.